Listed here are 14 T cell receptor beta chains from one sample, sequenced in a study of Graves' ophthalmopathy and Graves' hyperthyroidism. The authors amplified TCR beta CDR3 regions from RNA transcripts. A first-round RT-PCR used HTBI primers, followed by a second-round multiplex PCR. TCRdb re-analysed the multiplex PCR reads in MiXCR, keeping a single row per CDR3 protein. The sample lists about 620,000 distinct CDR3 sequences; 22% were seen once. Input material: peripheral blood. These receptors were obtained from a woman aged 18-29 years with stable Graves' hyperthyroidism. Some clones in this sample may be carry-over from other donors' samples.

This clonotype was counted ten times or more. The chain uses TRBV2 and TRBJ2-7; maybe TRBD1 (6 bases). CDR1 SNHLY and CDR2 FYNNEI come from the germline V gene. V dropped 6 bases and J dropped 4 bases, with 16 bases sitting between them. The CDR3 has 14 residues. The CDR3 DNA follows: TGTGCCAGCAGGATCCGGGACACAACTTACGAGCAGTACTTC. Its protein is CASRIRDTTYEQYF.

This clonotype was detected many times. The J gene is TRBJ1-2, the V gene TRBV11-1; D is undetermined. This CDR3 contains 16 residues. The germline gives CDR1 SGHAT, CDR2 FQDESV (reference sequence). V was pared by 0 bases and J by 2 bases, with 13 bases between. The CDR3 spells CASSLATAARNYGYTF. The CDR3, as DNA: TGTGCCAGCAGCTTAGCGACGGCCGCGAGGAACTATGGCTACACCTTC.

This clonotype appeared many times. The chain couples TRBV3-1 to TRBJ2-7; D call uncertain. Germline V CDR1 and CDR2: LGHDT, YNNKEL (reference sequence). The CDR3 is 14 amino acids. Trimming took 0 bases from V and 6 from J, leaving 12 bases between them. The CDR3 DNA sequence: TGTGCCAGCAGCCAAGAAGGGTTCCAGGTCGAGCAGTACTTC. Its protein product is CASSQEGFQVEQYF.

The table lists this clonotype with many counts. The chain joins TRBV19 to TRBJ2-7; D may be TRBD2 (5 bases). V gave up 3 bases and J gave up 0 bases, with 9 bases separating them. Germline V gene sequence: CDR1 LNHDA, CDR2 SQIVND (reference sequence). The CDR3 covers 14 residues. The CDR3 DNA reads TGTGCCAGTAGTATCGGGGTTGGCTCCTACGAGCAGTACTTC. Amino acid sequence: CASSIGVGSYEQYF.

This clonotype was seen ten or more times. The gene calls are TRBV12-3 or TRBV12-4 and TRBJ1-6; 7 bases match TRBD1. V was pared by 6 bases and J by 8 bases, with 7 bases of the junction left unmatched. The CDR3 covers 14 residues. The chain's CDR3 is CASRAGTADSPLHF. The CDR3 DNA reads as TGTGCCAGCAGGGCAGGGACAGCGGATTCACCCCTCCACTTT.

The chain links TRBV10-3 to TRBJ2-7; TRBD1 matches at 10 bases. Germline V lookup: CDR1 ENHRY, CDR2 SYGVKD. The CDR3 has 14 residues. With V trimmed by 8 bases and J by 4 bases, 8 bases remained unmatched. CDR3 sequence reads: CAIVTGQGFYEQYF. CDR3 bases: TGTGCCATCGTCACGGGACAGGGGTTTTACGAGCAGTACTTC.

This chain connects TRBV7-9 to TRBJ2-2, with TRBD2 identical over 8 bases. The V segment lost 6 bases and the J segment 7 bases; nucleotides outside the gene matches: 7. The CDR3 consists of 14 residues. Germline CDR1 reads SEHNR; CDR2 reads FQNEAQ (reference sequence). The CDR3 nucleotides read TGTGCCAGCAGGGGACTAGTGACTGACGGGGAGCTGTTTTTT. This sequence encodes CASRGLVTDGELFF.

The V call is TRBV6-2 or TRBV6-3, the J call TRBJ1-6, with 10 nucleotides matching TRBD1. The V gene end was trimmed by 6 bases and the J gene end by 0 bases; junction bases not matched to a gene: 8. CDR3 size: 18 residues. The germline V gene encodes CDR1 MNHEY and CDR2 SVGEGT. The DNA of the CDR3 is TGTGCCAGCAGCTCCGGGACAGGGGCGCCCTCCTATAATTCACCCCTCCACTTT. Translating gives CASSSGTGAPSYNSPLHF.

In the case of this clonotype: This clone may be a read error of a much larger clone one base away. The chain has TRBV9 and TRBJ2-2, with TRBD2 as a possible D gene (5 bases). Germline lookup yields CDR1 SGDLS and CDR2 YYNGEE. The CDR3 sequence is 12 residues long. The chain's CDR3 is CASSVFPGELLF. DNA for the CDR3: TGTGCCAGCAGCGTGTTCCCCGGGGAGCTGCTTTTT.

This clonotype has at least ten counts. CDR3: CSVPGQASGEGTQYF. The CDR3 DNA reads TGCAGCGTTCCAGGGCAGGCTAGCGGGGAAGGGACCCAGTACTTC. The chain uses TRBV29-1 and TRBJ2-5, with TRBD2 matching 9 bases. V lost 5 bases, J lost 7 bases, and 14 bases stayed unmatched. The germline V gene encodes CDR1 SQVTM and CDR2 ANQGSEA. This CDR3 spans 15 amino acids.

This chain connects TRBV15 to TRBJ1-5; unclear D gene. The CDR3 length is 12 residues. Trimming stripped 1 base from V and 9 bases from J, with 7 bases between. The germline V gene has CDR1 LNHNV and CDR2 YYDKDF (reference sequence). The CDR3 sequence is CATSRVNRPQHF. DNA for the CDR3: TGTGCCACCAGCAGAGTCAATAGGCCCCAGCATTTT.

This clonotype was seen only a few times. The chain joins TRBV12-5 to TRBJ2-7, with 7 positions matching TRBD1. The V and J ends lost 5 bases and 3 bases, in that order; junction bases with no gene match: 4. The germline V gene has CDR1 LGHNT and CDR2 FRNRAP. The CDR3 totals 13 residues. CDR3 in DNA: TGTGCTAGTGGTATAAGACAGGGCTACGAGCAGTACTTC. Translating it yields CASGIRQGYEQYF.

This sequence joins TRBV5-1 and TRBJ1-2; the D gene is possibly TRBD1 (5 bases). V lost 0 bases and J 0 bases, leaving 12 bases between the germline ends. Germline CDR1 is SGHRS and CDR2 is YFSETQ. The CDR3 is 16 amino acids. The CDR3 loop reads CASSLGGVSPNYGYTF. CDR3 sequence (DNA): TGCGCCAGCAGCTTGGGGGGCGTGTCCCCTAACTATGGCTACACCTTC.

Points on this clonotype: At one end, the junction sequence differs from germline, possibly due to a read error. The chain employs TRBV12-3 or TRBV12-4 and TRBJ2-7, with D perhaps given as TRBD1 or TRBD2 (5 bases each). The CDR3 contains 14 residues. The CDR3 spells CVSSLGDGSYEQYF. CDR3 bases: TGTGTCAGCAGTTTAGGGGACGGCTCCTACGAGCAGTACTTC.